The clone carrying this T cell receptor (beta chain) was counted at least ten times. What it binds is unknown. The data were taken from a study of CD8 T cells in ankylosing spondylitis. Overall study findings and caveats: In peripheral blood, disease-linked CD8+ clones occurred at relatively low frequencies.

The CDR3 spans 14 residues. From germline, CDR1 is SNHLY and CDR2 FYNNEI. The V end was cut by 7 bases, the J end by 5 bases, with 18 bases between. MiXCR, applied by TCRdb to the 5' RACE reads, yields one record per CDR3 protein. The sample yields about 39,000 distinct CDR3 sequences, about 9.3% seen once. The sample taken for sequencing was blood, either unsorted or a sorted T cell fraction (not recorded which). J is TRBJ2-7 and V is TRBV2; D assignment may be TRBD1 or TRBD2 (6 bases each). This TCR was sampled from a male donor with ankylosing spondylitis or in good health (not recorded which). This CDR3 reads CASIQRGVGDEQYF. The DNA for the CDR3 is TGTGCCAGCATCCAAAGGGGGGTTGGCGACGAGCAGTACTTC.